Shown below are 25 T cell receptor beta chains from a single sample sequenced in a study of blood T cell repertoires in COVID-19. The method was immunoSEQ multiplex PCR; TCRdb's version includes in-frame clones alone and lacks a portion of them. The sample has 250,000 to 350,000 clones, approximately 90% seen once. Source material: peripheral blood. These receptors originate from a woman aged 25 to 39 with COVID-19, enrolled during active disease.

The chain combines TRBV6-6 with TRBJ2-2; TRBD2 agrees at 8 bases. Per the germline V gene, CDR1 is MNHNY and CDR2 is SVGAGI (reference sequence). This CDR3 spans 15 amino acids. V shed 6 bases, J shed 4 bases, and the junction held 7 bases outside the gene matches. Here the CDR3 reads CASSSSGPFTGELFF. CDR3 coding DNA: TGTGCCAGCAGCTCTAGCGGGCCCTTCACCGGGGAGCTGTTTTTT.

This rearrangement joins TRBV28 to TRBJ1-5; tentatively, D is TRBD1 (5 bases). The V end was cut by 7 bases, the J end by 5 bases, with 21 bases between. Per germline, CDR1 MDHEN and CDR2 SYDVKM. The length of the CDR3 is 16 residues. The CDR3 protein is CASTPRWAGRDQPQHF. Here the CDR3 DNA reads TGTGCCAGCACCCCCCGGTGGGCAGGGAGGGATCAGCCCCAGCATTTT.

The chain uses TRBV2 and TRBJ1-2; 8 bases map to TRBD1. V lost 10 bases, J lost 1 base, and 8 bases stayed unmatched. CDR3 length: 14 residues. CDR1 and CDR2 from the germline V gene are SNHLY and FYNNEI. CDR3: CANPLTGDNYGYTF. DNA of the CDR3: TGTGCCAACCCACTGACAGGGGATAACTATGGCTACACCTTC.

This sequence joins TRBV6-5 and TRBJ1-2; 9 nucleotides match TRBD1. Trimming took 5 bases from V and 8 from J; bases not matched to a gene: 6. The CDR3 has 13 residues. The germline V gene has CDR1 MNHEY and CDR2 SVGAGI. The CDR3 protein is CASSHWDRDGYTF. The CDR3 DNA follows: TGTGCCAGCAGTCACTGGGACAGGGACGGCTACACCTTC.

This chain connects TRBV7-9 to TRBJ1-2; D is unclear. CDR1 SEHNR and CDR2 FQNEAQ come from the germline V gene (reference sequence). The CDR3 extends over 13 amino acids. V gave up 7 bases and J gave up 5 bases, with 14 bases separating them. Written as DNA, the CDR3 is TGTGCCAGCACCGAACCGGGGTTTTATGGCTACACCTTC. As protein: CASTEPGFYGYTF.

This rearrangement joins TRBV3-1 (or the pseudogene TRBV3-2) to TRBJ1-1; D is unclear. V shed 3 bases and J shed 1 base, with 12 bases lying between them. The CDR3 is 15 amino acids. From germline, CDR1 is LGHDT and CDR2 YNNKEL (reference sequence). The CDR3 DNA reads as TGTGCCAGCAGCCAGAACCCTTCTAGGAACACTGAAGCTTTCTTT. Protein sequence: CASSQNPSRNTEAFF.

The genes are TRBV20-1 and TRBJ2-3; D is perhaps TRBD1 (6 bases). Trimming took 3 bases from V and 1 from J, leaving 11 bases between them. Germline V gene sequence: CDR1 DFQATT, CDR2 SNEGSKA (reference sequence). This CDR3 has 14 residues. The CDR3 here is CSASKGVGTDTQYF. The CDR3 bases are TGCAGTGCTAGTAAGGGGGTGGGCACAGATACGCAGTATTTT.

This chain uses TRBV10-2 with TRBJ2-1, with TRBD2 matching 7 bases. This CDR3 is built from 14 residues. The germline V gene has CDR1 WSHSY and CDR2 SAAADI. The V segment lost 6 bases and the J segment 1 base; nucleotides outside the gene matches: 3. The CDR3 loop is CASRAGESYNEQFF. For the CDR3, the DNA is TGCGCCAGCAGGGCGGGAGAATCCTACAATGAGCAGTTCTTC.

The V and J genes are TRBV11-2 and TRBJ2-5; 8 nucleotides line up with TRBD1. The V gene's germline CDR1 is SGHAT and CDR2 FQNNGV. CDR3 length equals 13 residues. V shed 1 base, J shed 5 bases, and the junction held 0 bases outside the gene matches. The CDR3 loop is CASSLGDRETQYF. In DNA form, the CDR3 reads TGTGCCAGCAGCTTAGGGGACAGGGAGACCCAGTACTTC.

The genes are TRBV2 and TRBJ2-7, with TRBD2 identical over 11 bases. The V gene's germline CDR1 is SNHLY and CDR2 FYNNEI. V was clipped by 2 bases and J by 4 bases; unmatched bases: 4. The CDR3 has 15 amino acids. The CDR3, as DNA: TGTGCCAGCAGTGAACCGGGACTAGCGGCATACGAGCAGTACTTC. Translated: CASSEPGLAAYEQYF.

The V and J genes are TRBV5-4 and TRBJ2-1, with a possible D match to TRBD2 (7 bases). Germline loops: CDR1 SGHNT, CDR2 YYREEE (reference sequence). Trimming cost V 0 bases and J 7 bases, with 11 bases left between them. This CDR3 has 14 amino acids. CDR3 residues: CASSLVRGGNEQFF. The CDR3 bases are TGTGCCAGCAGCTTGGTGAGGGGGGGAAATGAGCAGTTCTTC.

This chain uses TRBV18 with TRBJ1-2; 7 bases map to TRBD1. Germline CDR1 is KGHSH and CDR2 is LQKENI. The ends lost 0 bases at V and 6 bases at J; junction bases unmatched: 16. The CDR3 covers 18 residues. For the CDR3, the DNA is TGTGCCAGCTCACCACCGGAGGGACAGAATTCCCAGGCAGATGGCTACACCTTC. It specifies CASSPPEGQNSQADGYTF. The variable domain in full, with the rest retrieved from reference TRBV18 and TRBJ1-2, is NAGVMQNPRHLVRRRGQEARLRCSPMKGHSHVYWYRQLPEEGLKFMVYLQKENIIDESGMPKERFSAEFPKEGPSILRIQQVVRGDSAAYFCASSPPEGQNSQADGYTFGSGTRLTVV.

The CDR3 here is CASSSGQGVDEQYF. The CDR3 region has the DNA TGTGCCAGTAGTTCGGGACAGGGGGTGGACGAGCAGTACTTC. The V and J genes are TRBV19 and TRBJ2-7, with 11 nucleotides matching TRBD1. The germline gives CDR1 LNHDA, CDR2 SQIVND (reference sequence). V trimming: 5 bases; J trimming: 5 bases; junction bases outside the gene matches: 5. CDR3 length: 14 residues.

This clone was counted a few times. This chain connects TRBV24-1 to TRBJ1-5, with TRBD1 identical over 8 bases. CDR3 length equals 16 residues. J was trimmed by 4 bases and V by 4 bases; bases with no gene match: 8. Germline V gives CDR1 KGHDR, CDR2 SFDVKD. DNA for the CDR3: TGTGCCACCAGTGACAGGGGGACAGGACAAAATCAGCCCCAGCATTTT. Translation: CATSDRGTGQNQPQHF.

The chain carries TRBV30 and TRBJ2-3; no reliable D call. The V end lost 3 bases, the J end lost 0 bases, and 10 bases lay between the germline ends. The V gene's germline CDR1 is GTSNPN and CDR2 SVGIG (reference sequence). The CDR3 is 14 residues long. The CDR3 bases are TGTGCCTGGAGATCCCTATCTAGCACAGATACGCAGTATTTT. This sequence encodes CAWRSLSSTDTQYF.

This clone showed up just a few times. The CDR3 nucleotides read TGTGCCACCAGTGATTTGGCAGATGGAAACACCATATATTTT. Encoded protein: CATSDLADGNTIYF. This chain links TRBV24-1 with TRBJ1-3; no clear D. There are 14 residues in the CDR3. Trimming left V 0 bases short and J 3 bases short, with 5 bases between. Germline V CDR1 and CDR2: KGHDR, SFDVKD.

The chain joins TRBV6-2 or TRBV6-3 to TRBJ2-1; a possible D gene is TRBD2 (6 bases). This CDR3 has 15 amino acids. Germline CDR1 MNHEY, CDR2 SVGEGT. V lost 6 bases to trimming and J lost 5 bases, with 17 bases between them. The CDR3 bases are TGTGCCAGCAGCCCTTTGCTAGCGTTAGACAATGAGCAGTTCTTC. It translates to CASSPLLALDNEQFF.

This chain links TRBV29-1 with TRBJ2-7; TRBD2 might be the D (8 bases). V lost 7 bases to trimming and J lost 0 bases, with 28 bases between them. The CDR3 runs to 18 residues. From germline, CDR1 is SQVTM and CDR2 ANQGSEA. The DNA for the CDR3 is TGCAGCGCCCCAACCGGGACAGCCAGCGGGAGCCCCTCCTACGAGCAGTACTTC. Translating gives CSAPTGTASGSPSYEQYF.

CDR3 in DNA: TGTGCCAGCAGCTCGACAGGGTGGCCGTATTTT. As protein: CASSSTGWPYF. The chain combines TRBV3-1 (or the pseudogene TRBV3-2) with TRBJ2-3, with TRBD1 matching over 7 bases. The CDR3 is made up of 11 amino acids. V shed 5 bases and J 14 bases; nucleotides not matched to a gene: 7. CDR1 is LGHDT, CDR2 YNNKEL, per germline (reference sequence).

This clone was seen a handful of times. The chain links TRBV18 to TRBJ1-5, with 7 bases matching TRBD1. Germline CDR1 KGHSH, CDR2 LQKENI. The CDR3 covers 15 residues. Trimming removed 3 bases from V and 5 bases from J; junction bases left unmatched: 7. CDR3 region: CASSPTTGPDQPQHF. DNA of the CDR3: TGTGCCAGCTCACCCACGACAGGGCCGGATCAGCCCCAGCATTTT.

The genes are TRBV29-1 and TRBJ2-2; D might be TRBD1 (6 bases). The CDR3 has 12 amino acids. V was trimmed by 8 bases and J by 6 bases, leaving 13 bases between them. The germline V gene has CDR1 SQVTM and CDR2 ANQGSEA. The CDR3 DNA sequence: TGCAGCACCGCGCAGGGGCCCGGGGAGCTGTTTTTT. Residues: CSTAQGPGELFF.

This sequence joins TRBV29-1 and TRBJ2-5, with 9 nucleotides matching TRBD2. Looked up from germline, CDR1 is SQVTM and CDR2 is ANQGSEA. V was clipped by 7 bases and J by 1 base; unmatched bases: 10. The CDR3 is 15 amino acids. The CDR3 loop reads CSARGGSGSQETQYF. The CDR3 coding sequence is TGCAGCGCCCGAGGAGGTAGCGGGAGCCAAGAGACCCAGTACTTC. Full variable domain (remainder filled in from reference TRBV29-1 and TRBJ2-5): SAVISQKPSRDICQRGTSLTIQCQVDSQVTMMFWYRQQPGQSLTLIATANQGSEATYESGFVIDKFPISRPNLTFSTLTVSNMSPEDSSIYLCSARGGSGSQETQYFGPGTRLLVL.

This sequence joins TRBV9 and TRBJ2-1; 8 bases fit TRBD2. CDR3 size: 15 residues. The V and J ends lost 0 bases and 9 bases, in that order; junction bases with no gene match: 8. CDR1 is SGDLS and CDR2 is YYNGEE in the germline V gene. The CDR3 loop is CASSVEPGGPLEQFF. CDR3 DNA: TGTGCCAGCAGCGTAGAACCGGGAGGGCCACTTGAGCAGTTCTTC.

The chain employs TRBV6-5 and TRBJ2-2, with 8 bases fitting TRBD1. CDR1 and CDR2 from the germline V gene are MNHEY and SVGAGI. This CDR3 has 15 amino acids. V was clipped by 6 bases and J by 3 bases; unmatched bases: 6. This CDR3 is CASSPNRGDTGELFF. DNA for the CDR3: TGTGCCAGCAGCCCGAACAGGGGGGACACCGGGGAGCTGTTTTTT.

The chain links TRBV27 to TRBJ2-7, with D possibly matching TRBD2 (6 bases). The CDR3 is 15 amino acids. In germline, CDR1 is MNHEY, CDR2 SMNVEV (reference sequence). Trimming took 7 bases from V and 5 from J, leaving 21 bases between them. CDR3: CASTFQVRGRNEQYF. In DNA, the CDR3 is TGTGCCAGCACCTTCCAAGTCCGGGGGAGGAACGAGCAGTACTTC.